This is a list of T cell receptor beta chains from one sample in a study of vaccination and CD4 T cells after COVID-19. Each CDR3 protein is one row after TCRdb ran MiXCR on the PCR reads. The sample records 30,000 to 40,000 distinct CDR3 sequences, around 33% being singletons. This specimen consisted of CD4+ T cells from blood, obtained about 7 months after SARS-CoV-2 vaccination. All receptors derive from a human donor who had recovered from COVID-19. Both conserved end residues are part of each CDR3. A D gene is named only where the DNA matches it firmly. Size is stated for part of the rows, as once, few or many counts, or as a class when the clone is expanded.

-,TRBJ2-1,TRBV5-4,-,TGTGCCAGCGGTTCCAAAAGGGTTGGGTCCTACAATGAGCAGTTCTTC,CASGSKRVGSYNEQFF
-,TRBJ2-7,TRBV5-4,TRBD2,TGTGCCAGCAGCTTGGGAGTTCCTAGCGGGAGGGCCTACGAGCAGTACTTC,CASSLGVPSGRAYEQYF
-,TRBJ1-5,TRBV4-1,-,TGCGCCAGCAGCCAAGAAGGTATGCAAAGGGGCAATCAGCCCCAGCATTTT,CASSQEGMQRGNQPQHF
-,TRBJ1-5,TRBV28,-,TGTGCCAGCAGCCCAGGGAGGGTGGATAGCAATCAGCCCCAGCATTTT,CASSPGRVDSNQPQHF
-,TRBJ2-4,TRBV6-5,-,TGTGCCAGCAGTTATCGGACGTATGTTCTAGCCAAAAACATTCAGTACTTC,CASSYRTYVLAKNIQYF
-,TRBJ2-7,TRBV7-9,-,TGTGCCAGCAGCTTAGCAGGCCGCCCCTACGAGCAGTACTTC,CASSLAGRPYEQYF
few,TRBJ2-5,TRBV7-9,-,TGTGCCAGCAGCTTACCCACACCCCCAGAGACCCAGTACTTC,CASSLPTPPETQYF
-,TRBJ1-5,TRBV28,TRBD1,TGTGCCAGCAACCTAGGGGGGACAGTTAGCAATCAGCCCCAGCATTTT,CASNLGGTVSNQPQHF
-,TRBJ2-7,TRBV20-1,TRBD2,TGCAGTGCCACGTCGGGGGGGACCTACGAGCAGTACTTC,CSATSGGTYEQYF
few,TRBJ2-1,TRBV6-1,-,TGTGCCAGCAAAACCAATGAGCAGTTCTTC,CASKTNEQFF
-,TRBJ2-1,TRBV28,-,TGTGCCAGCAGTTTACTTGCCGTTCGGGAGCAGTTCTTC,CASSLLAVREQFF
-,TRBJ2-1,TRBV6-1,TRBD2,TGTGCCAGCAGTCCACGGACTAGCGGGAGGGCCATTGAGCAGTTCTTC,CASSPRTSGRAIEQFF
-,TRBJ2-7,TRBV4-3,TRBD2,TGCGCCAGCAGCCAAGAACTACTAGCGGGAGGGGAGCAGTACTTC,CASSQELLAGGEQYF
-,TRBJ2-1,TRBV7-3,TRBD2,TGTGCCAGCAGCTTAACGGCGGCGGGAGGGTCGGACAATGAGCAGTTCTTC,CASSLTAAGGSDNEQFF
few,TRBJ1-1,TRBV27,TRBD1,TGTGCCAGCAGTTTAGACAGGGGGCTTACTGAAGCTTTCTTT,CASSLDRGLTEAFF
few,TRBJ1-3,TRBV20-1,TRBD1,TGCAGTGCCATGACAGGGGACGATCTCAGCACCATATATTTT,CSAMTGDDLSTIYF
-,TRBJ1-1,TRBV20-1,TRBD1,TGCAGTGCTAGAGACTACAGGGGGACCCTTAGTACTGAAGCTTTCTTT,CSARDYRGTLSTEAFF
-,TRBJ2-2,TRBV7-3,-,TGTGCCAGCAGCCCCCCGGGTAGCGAAGGTACCGGGGAGCTGTTTTTT,CASSPPGSEGTGELFF
-,TRBJ2-7,TRBV4-1,-,TGCGCCAGCAGCCAAATGGAAGACTACGAGCAGTACTTC,CASSQMEDYEQYF
once,TRBJ2-1,TRBV7-2,-,TGTGCCAGCAGCTTAGTAGACGGCTATGAGCAGTTCTTC,CASSLVDGYEQFF
-,TRBJ2-7,TRBV5-4,-,TGTGCCAGCGGACGGGGGAGATCCTACGAGCAGTACTTC,CASGRGRSYEQYF
-,TRBJ2-5,TRBV20-1,-,TGCAGTGCTAGAGATTTGGTGCGAGAGACCCAGTACTTC,CSARDLVRETQYF
-,TRBJ1-1,TRBV6-1,-,TGTGCCAGCAGCCGCGGAACGGATCCAATGAACACTGAAGCTTTCTTT,CASSRGTDPMNTEAFF
-,TRBJ2-3,TRBV6-1,-,TGTGCCAGCAGTACATACATAACTAGCACAGATACGCAGTATTTT,CASSTYITSTDTQYF
few,TRBJ1-3,TRBV7-9,-,TGTGCCAGCAGCTTAGCGTCGGGGGTTGGAAACACCATATATTTT,CASSLASGVGNTIYF
-,TRBJ2-3,TRBV24-1,TRBD2,TGTGCCACGAGTCCGGGACTAGCGGGAGGGCCATCAGATACGCAGTATTTT,CATSPGLAGGPSDTQYF
-,TRBJ2-1,TRBV5-4,-,TGTGCCAGCAGCGGGCCCTCTACAGGGATCGGCAATGAGCAGTTCTTC,CASSGPSTGIGNEQFF
few,TRBJ1-1,TRBV20-1,-,TGCAGTGCTAACCGGGGCCTAAACACTGAAGCTTTCTTT,CSANRGLNTEAFF
-,TRBJ1-2,TRBV5-5,TRBD1,TGTGCCAGCAGCTACGGACAGGGAGGATATGGCTACACCTTC,CASSYGQGGYGYTF
few,TRBJ2-5,TRBV20-1,-,TGCAGTGCATCCTCGGGGAGAGGGGTCCAAGAGACCCAGTACTTC,CSASSGRGVQETQYF
once,TRBJ2-1,TRBV29-1,-,TGCAGCGTTGAAGAATTGGGAAGTGAGCAGTTCTTC,CSVEELGSEQFF
-,TRBJ2-1,TRBV7-8,TRBD2,TGTGCCAGCAGCCCTAGCGGGAGGGCCCGCGGTGAGCAGTTCTTC,CASSPSGRARGEQFF
-,TRBJ1-1,TRBV7-9,-,TGTGCCAGCAGCTTAGACGGTGGCCAGAACCAAGCTTTCTTT,CASSLDGGQNQAFF
-,TRBJ1-1,TRBV29-1,-,TGCAGCGTTGTGGGAGGAGAAGCTTTCTTT,CSVVGGEAFF
-,TRBJ1-1,TRBV20-1,-,TGCAGTGCCCCCGGACAGATAGTGAACACTGAAGCTTTCTTT,CSAPGQIVNTEAFF
-,TRBJ2-2,TRBV4-1,-,TGCGCCAGCAGGGACCTCGGCCCCGGGGAGCTGTTTTTT,CASRDLGPGELFF
-,TRBJ2-1,TRBV11-1,TRBD2,TGTGCCAGCAACCCCGGAGCGGGAATCGAGAATGAGCAGTTCTTC,CASNPGAGIENEQFF
few,TRBJ2-7,TRBV6-1,-,TGTGCCAGCAGTAAGGGACTGGCCTACGAGCAGTACTTC,CASSKGLAYEQYF
-,TRBJ2-7,TRBV7-3,-,TGTGCCAGCAGTCGCGCCCCAGGATACGAGCAGTACTTC,CASSRAPGYEQYF
-,TRBJ2-1,TRBV28,-,TGTGCCAGCAGTCGAGGGGGGGCCGCGAGCTCCTACAATGAGCAGTTCTTC,CASSRGGAASSYNEQFF
-,TRBJ2-3,TRBV9,-,TGTGCCAGCAGTGGAGACACAGATACGCAGTATTTT,CASSGDTDTQYF
-,TRBJ2-2,TRBV21-1,-,TGTGCCAGCTTCCGACAGGGGGCGTCCGGGGAGCTGTTTTTT,CASFRQGASGELFF
-,TRBJ2-5,TRBV11-2,-,TGTGCCAGCAGCTTAGCGGGGGTGTTAGAGACCCAGTACTTC,CASSLAGVLETQYF
few,TRBJ2-6,TRBV19,-,TGTGCCAGTACTCTGACCGCCTTAGCTGGGGCCAACGTCCTGACTTTC,CASTLTALAGANVLTF
medium-sized,TRBJ1-5,TRBV20-1,-,TGCAGTGCTAGAGCCGGCAATCAGCCCCAGCATTTT,CSARAGNQPQHF
-,TRBJ2-3,TRBV11-2,-,TGTGCCAGCAGCTTACAGGACTCGGGTTGGGCAGATACGCAGTATTTT,CASSLQDSGWADTQYF
few,TRBJ2-2,TRBV19,TRBD1,TGTGCCGTACAGACAGGGAGCACCGGGGAGCTGTTTTTT,CAVQTGSTGELFF
-,TRBJ2-7,TRBV27,TRBD2,TGTGCCAGCAGTTTAGGACTAGCGGGAGTGAGCGAGCAGTACTTC,CASSLGLAGVSEQYF
-,TRBJ2-3,TRBV19,-,TGTGCCAGTAGTAGAGAGGGGAGCACAGATACGCAGTATTTT,CASSREGSTDTQYF